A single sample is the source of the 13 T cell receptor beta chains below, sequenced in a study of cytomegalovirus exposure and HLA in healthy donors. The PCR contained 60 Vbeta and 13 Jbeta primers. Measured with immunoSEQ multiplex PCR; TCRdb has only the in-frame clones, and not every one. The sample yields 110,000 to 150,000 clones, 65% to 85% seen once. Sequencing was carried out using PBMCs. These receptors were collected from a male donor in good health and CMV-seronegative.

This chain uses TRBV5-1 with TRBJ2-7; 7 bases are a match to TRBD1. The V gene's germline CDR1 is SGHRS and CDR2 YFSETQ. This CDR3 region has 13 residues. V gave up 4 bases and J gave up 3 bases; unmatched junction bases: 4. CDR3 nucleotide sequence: TGCGCCAGCAGCGCGGACAGGTACTACGAGCAGTACTTC. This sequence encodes CASSADRYYEQYF.

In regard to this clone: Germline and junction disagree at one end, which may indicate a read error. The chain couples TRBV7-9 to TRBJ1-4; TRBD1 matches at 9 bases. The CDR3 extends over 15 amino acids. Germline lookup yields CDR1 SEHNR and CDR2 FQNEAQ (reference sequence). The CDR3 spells CSSSSGTGINEKLFF. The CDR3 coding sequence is TGTTCCAGCAGCTCCGGGACAGGGATTAATGAAAAACTGTTTTTT.

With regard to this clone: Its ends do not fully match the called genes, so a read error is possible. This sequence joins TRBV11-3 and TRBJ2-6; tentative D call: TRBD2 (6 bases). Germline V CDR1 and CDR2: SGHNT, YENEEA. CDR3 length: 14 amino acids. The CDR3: CASSRSGGANGLTF. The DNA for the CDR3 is TGTGCCAGCAGCCGTTCAGGAGGGGCCAACGGCCTGACTTTC.

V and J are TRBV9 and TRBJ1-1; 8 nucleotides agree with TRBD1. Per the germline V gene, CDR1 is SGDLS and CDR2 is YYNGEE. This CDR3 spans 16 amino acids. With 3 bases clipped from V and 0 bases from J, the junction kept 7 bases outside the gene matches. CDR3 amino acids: CASSEGQDNMNTEAFF. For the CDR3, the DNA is TGTGCCAGCAGCGAGGGACAGGATAACATGAACACTGAAGCTTTCTTT.

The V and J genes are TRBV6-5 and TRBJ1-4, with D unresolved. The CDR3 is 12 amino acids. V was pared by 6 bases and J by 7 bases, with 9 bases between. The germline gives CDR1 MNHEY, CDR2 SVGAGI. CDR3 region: CASSGVGEKLFF. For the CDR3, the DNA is TGTGCCAGCAGCGGGGTCGGTGAAAAACTGTTTTTT.

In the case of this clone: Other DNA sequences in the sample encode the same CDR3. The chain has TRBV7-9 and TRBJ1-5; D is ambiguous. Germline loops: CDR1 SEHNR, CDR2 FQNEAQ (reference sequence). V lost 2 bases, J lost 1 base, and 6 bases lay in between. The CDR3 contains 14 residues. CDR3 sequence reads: CASSLRGSNQPQHF. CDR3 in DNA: TGTGCCAGCAGCTTACGAGGGAGCAATCAGCCCCAGCATTTT.

Here the CDR3 DNA reads TGTGCCAGCAGCCTACAACAGGGGTCTGCTGTTGGCTACACCTTC. This sequence encodes CASSLQQGSAVGYTF. The chain employs TRBV6-5 and TRBJ1-2; 7 bases match TRBD1. CDR1 is MNHEY, CDR2 SVGAGI, per germline. The CDR3 length is 15 residues. V was clipped by 6 bases and J by 7 bases; unmatched bases: 14.

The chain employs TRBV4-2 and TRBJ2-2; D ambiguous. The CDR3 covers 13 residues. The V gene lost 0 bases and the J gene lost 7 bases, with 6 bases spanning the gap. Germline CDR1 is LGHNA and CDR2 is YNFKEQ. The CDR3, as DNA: TGTGCCAGCAGCCAAGATATCAGCGGGGAGCTGTTTTTT. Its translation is CASSQDISGELFF.

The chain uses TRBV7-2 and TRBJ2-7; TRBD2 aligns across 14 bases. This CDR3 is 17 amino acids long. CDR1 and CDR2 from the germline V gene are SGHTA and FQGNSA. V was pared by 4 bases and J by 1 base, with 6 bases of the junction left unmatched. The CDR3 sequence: CASSSGLAGARSYEQYF. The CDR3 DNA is TGTGCCAGCAGCTCGGGACTAGCGGGAGCGAGGTCCTACGAGCAGTACTTC.

CDR3 region: CASSARGQGLSGNTIYF. The CDR3 coding sequence is TGTGCCAGCAGCGCGAGGGGGCAGGGCCTCTCTGGAAACACCATATATTTT. The genes are TRBV9 and TRBJ1-3; TRBD1 aligns across 7 bases. The CDR3 consists of 17 residues. CDR1 and CDR2 (germline): SGDLS, YYNGEE. J was trimmed by 0 bases and V by 3 bases; bases with no gene match: 9.

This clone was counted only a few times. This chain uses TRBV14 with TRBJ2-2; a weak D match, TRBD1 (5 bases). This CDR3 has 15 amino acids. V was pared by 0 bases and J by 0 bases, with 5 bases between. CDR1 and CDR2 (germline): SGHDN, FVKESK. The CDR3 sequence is CASSQEGANTGELFF. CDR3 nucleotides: TGTGCCAGCAGCCAAGAAGGGGCGAACACCGGGGAGCTGTTTTTT. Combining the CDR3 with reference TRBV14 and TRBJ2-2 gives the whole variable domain EAGVTQFPSHSVIEKGQTVTLRCDPISGHDNLYWYRRVMGKEIKFLLHFVKESKQDESGMPNNRFLAERTGGTYSTLKVQPAELEDSGVYFCASSQEGANTGELFFGEGSRLTVL.

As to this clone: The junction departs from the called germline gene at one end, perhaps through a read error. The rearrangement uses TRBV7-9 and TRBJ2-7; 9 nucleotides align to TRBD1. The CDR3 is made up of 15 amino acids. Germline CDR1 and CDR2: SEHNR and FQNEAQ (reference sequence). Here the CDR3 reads CSSSYGTGSSYEQYF. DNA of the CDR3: TGTTCCAGCAGCTACGGGACAGGGAGCTCCTACGAGCAGTACTTC.

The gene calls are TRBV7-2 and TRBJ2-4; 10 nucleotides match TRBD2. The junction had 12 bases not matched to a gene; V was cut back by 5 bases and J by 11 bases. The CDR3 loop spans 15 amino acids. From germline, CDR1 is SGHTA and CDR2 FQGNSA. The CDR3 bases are TGTGCCAGCAGCATAACTAGCGGGGCTCCGGGTCTTCAGTACTTC. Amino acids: CASSITSGAPGLQYF.